This T cell receptor (beta chain) was sequenced during a study of T-cell reconstitution after alpha-beta-depleted transplantation in children. Notes on the study in general: Counts and diversity of T cells one year after transplant came mostly from newly produced T cells. Several hundred expanded graft clones reportedly gave rise to the alpha-beta T cells present about two months after transplant.

Unmatched junction bases numbered 5, after V lost 6 bases and J lost 3 bases. The CDR3 totals 14 residues. Looked up from germline, CDR1 is MNHNS and CDR2 is SASEGT. Unique molecular identifiers were used to barcode this TCRbeta library. TCRdb itself ran the PCR reads through MiXCR, one entry per CDR3 protein. The sample has about 300,000 distinct CDR3 sequences, roughly 9.1% seen once. About this clonotype itself: The antigen is undetermined.

The sample was PBMCs, taken before TCRalphabeta/CD19-depleted stem cell transplant. The source is a boy younger than two with acute myeloid leukemia, due to receive a stem cell transplant. V gene TRBV6-1 combines with J gene TRBJ1-5; the match to TRBD1 covers 7 bases. The CDR3 is CASRHDRVNQPQHF. Here the CDR3 DNA reads TGTGCCAGCAGACACGACAGGGTCAATCAGCCCCAGCATTTT.